The entry below describes one TCR beta chain. Produced via immunoSEQ multiplex PCR; TCRdb's table is partial and in-frame only. Of more than 150,000 clones listed, approximately 86% are singletons. Germline assignment: CDR1 SGHAT and CDR2 FQNNGV. V was shortened by 0 bases and J by 4 bases, with 9 bases between the two germline ends. The CDR3 has 14 amino acids. This entry comes from a study of blood T cell repertoires in COVID-19. At the level of the study: Donors in the United States, Italy and Spain gave samples during acute or convalescent COVID-19.

The material sequenced was peripheral blood. The V and J genes are TRBV11-2 and TRBJ1-1; no firm D call. This clonotype was sampled from a man in his 60s with COVID-19, enrolled during active disease. The CDR3 DNA follows: TGTGCCAGCAGCTTAGAGGGTCGGGGCACTGAAGCTTTCTTT. Translating it yields CASSLEGRGTEAFF.